Reported below is one T cell receptor beta chain. Its cognate antigen has yet to be identified. No much larger clone exists at a distance of one base, and base qualities are not known. This sample is drawn from a study of cytotoxic CD8 clonotypes in ibrutinib-treated CLL (dated by TCRdb to the early 2020s). Study-level background: The cohort was composed of 11 relapsed/refractory and 15 treatment-naive patients; IGHV unmutated status was identified in approximately 18 patients. Responses were partial in roughly 25 patients and complete in 2; after median approximately 66 months follow-up, some 15 stayed in remission and some twelve progressed. Cryopreserved peripheral blood mononuclear cells were collected before treatment, at response, and at either disease progression or sustained remission. On average, each sample had 255,043 productive templates and tens of thousands of productive rearrangements. Longitudinal samples were available for about 30% of the 86 trial participants. The response samples were drawn at a median of 12 months into treatment, with a range of about 6 to 40 months.

The research as a whole found: At baseline, clonality was higher than in age-matched healthy donors and showed a strong correlation with circulating CD8+ T-cell counts. Public clonotypes were found to be uncommon and were observed to contract or remain stable during treatment; the increase in clonality was shown to reflect expansion of private clonotypes at ibrutinib response. Clonality increased at ibrutinib response, stayed stable in sustained remission, and fell back toward baseline at progression. Lymph node repertoires were not examined, and the timing of sampling was not matched between patients in sustained remission and those whose disease progressed.

Each clonotype received, on average, approximately 9.9x coverage in deep resolution sequencing performed on a MiSeq, where the target depth lay between 1 in 1 million and 1 in 200,000 T cells. The immunoSEQ hsTCRB Kit was used to generate the TCR beta libraries. The paper's processing steps were these. Data were analyzed with ImmunoSEQ Data Assistant and ImmunoSEQ Analyzer, with V, D and J genes assigned per IMGT definitions. Clonality was computed as one minus normalized Shannon entropy of productive rearrangement frequencies, ranging from 0 to 1. Only overrepresented clonotypes making up at least 0.05% of the repertoire of each patient were included in the public clonotype analysis. Some 14 age-matched healthy donor repertoires from immuneACCESS served as clonality controls. What TCRdb holds here is the immuneACCESS table cut down to in-frame rearrangements. Part of the clones is not present; checked against another copy, under half of the missing clones reflect an unresolved V gene, and the others are unexplained. The DNA gave D and trimming, while V, J and clone size come from that table. The sample table shows tens of thousands of clones, and about 86% are seen once. The ten largest clones take up around 5% of the sample.

V was cut back by 5 bases and J by 3 bases, leaving a gap of 22 bases between them. CDR1 and CDR2 are drawn from the germline V gene: SGHVS, FQNEAQ. The CDR3 sequence holds 17 residues, the cysteine and phenylalanine included. The CDR3 DNA has 51 bases and is translated from base 1. For TCR beta library preparation, roughly 2.2 micrograms of genomic DNA were isolated from cryopreserved PBMCs. Longitudinal blood samples from CLL patients on ibrutinib monotherapy were analyzed using high-throughput TCR beta sequencing. The patients were enrolled in a single-center, open-label phase 2 trial of ibrutinib monotherapy.

This sequence was found in a human donor with chronic lymphocytic leukemia. Rearrangement joined TRBV7-8 to TRBJ1-2; a confident D gene designation cannot be given. The sequencing here drew on PBMCs, taken before ibrutinib treatment. The bases are TGTGCCAGCAGCCAGGACCCGCGGGGATACCTCGACTATGGCTACACCTTC. Translated, this is CASSQDPRGYLDYGYTF.